The next 9 T cell receptor beta chains were all read from a single sample in a study of T cell repertoires in cytomegalovirus infection. Which antigens these TCRs recognize remains unknown. Each CDR3 protein gets one entry after TCRdb re-called the reads with MiXCR. The repertoire consists of fewer than 1,000,000 distinct CDR3 sequences, with approximately 31% occurring once and the leading ten covering under 15%. This specimen was cultured CD8+ T cells from PBMCs, taken from culture after CMV antigen stimulation. All receptors come from a human donor in good health (CMV status not recorded). Some clones in this sample may be carry-over from other donors' samples.

This clonotype was detected only a few times. J is TRBJ2-2 and V is TRBV19, with D unclear. V lost 7 bases and J lost 6, with 9 bases in between. The CDR3 consists of 12 residues. Germline lookup yields CDR1 LNHDA and CDR2 SQIVND (reference sequence). The CDR3 nucleotides are TGTGCCAGTACCACATTGGCCGGGGAGCTGTTTTTT. Translation: CASTTLAGELFF.

This clonotype was seen a handful of times. This rearrangement joins TRBV5-1 to TRBJ2-7, with TRBD2 as a possible D gene (5 bases). Germline CDR1 and CDR2: SGHRS and YFSETQ. V was cut by 3 bases and J by 1 base, with 17 bases left in between. There are 16 residues in the CDR3. The CDR3 loop reads CASSSLLREDSYEQYF. The CDR3 DNA sequence: TGCGCCAGCAGCTCACTCCTTCGGGAAGATTCCTACGAGCAGTACTTC. Together with reference TRBV5-1 and TRBJ2-7, the CDR3 gives the full variable domain: KAGVTQTPRYLIKTRGQQVTLSCSPISGHRSVSWYQQTPGQGLQFLFEYFSETQRNKGNFPGRFSGRQFSNSRSEMNVSTLELGDSALYLCASSSLLREDSYEQYFGPGTRLTVT.

The V and J genes are TRBV12-5 and TRBJ2-2, with D possibly matching TRBD2 (5 bases). Germline V gene sequence: CDR1 LGHNT, CDR2 FRNRAP. The V end lost 1 base, the J end lost 6 bases, and 12 bases lay between the germline ends. This CDR3 has 15 residues. The CDR3 DNA reads TGTGCTAGTGGTTTGGGTCCCGGGGTTTCCGGGGAGCTGTTTTTT. Amino acid sequence: CASGLGPGVSGELFF.

V usage is TRBV19 and J usage is TRBJ1-2; weak D call: TRBD1 (5 bases). Germline V gene sequence: CDR1 LNHDA, CDR2 SQIVND (reference sequence). V lost 4 bases, J lost 4 bases, and 16 bases lay in between. The CDR3 has 15 amino acids. The CDR3 region is CASSTPAGLAYGYTF. CDR3 DNA: TGTGCCAGTAGTACCCCGGCAGGGTTGGCCTATGGCTACACCTTC.

The CDR3 loop is CASSQTTGDDQPQHF. CDR3 DNA sequence: TGTGCCAGCAGCCAGACGACAGGGGATGATCAGCCCCAGCATTTT. This chain joins TRBV4-2 and TRBJ1-5; 8 positions agree with TRBD1. J was trimmed by 5 bases and V by 3 bases; bases with no gene match: 6. CDR1 is LGHNA, CDR2 YNFKEQ, per germline. The CDR3 sequence is 15 residues long.

This clonotype came up a few times. The rearrangement uses TRBV2 and TRBJ2-2; TRBD2 agrees at 8 bases. The trim removed 10 bases at V and 4 bases at J, leaving 5 bases unmatched. Germline V gene lookup returns CDR1 SNHLY and CDR2 FYNNEI. The CDR3 loop spans 13 amino acids. CDR3 nucleotides: TGTGCCATCCGCGGGGGGCCCACCGGGGAGCTGTTTTTT. This gives the protein CAIRGGPTGELFF.

This clonotype came up a few times. The chain has TRBV5-6 and TRBJ1-2; 9 nucleotides agree with TRBD1. The trim removed 4 bases at V and 5 bases at J, leaving 6 bases unmatched. Germline V CDR1 and CDR2: SGHDT, YYEEEE. This CDR3 is 14 amino acids long. CDR3 amino acids: CASSTGQGIYGYTF. Here the CDR3 DNA reads TGTGCCAGCAGCACCGGACAGGGGATATATGGCTACACCTTC.

The chain uses TRBV28 and TRBJ1-3; possible D gene TRBD1, 5 bases. The CDR3 is 14 residues long. Trimming pared 5 bases from V and 2 bases from J, leaving 10 bases between. Germline V gives CDR1 MDHEN, CDR2 SYDVKM. In DNA, the CDR3 is TGTGCCAGCAGTCCGACAGACACTGGAAACACCATATATTTT. Protein product: CASSPTDTGNTIYF.

The rearrangement joins TRBV6-2 or TRBV6-3 to TRBJ2-7; 8 bases agree with TRBD1. The CDR3 covers 15 residues. V lost 5 bases, J lost 3 bases, and 9 bases stayed unmatched. Germline V gives CDR1 MNHEY, CDR2 SVGEGT. The CDR3 DNA reads TGTGCCAGCAGTCCCGGACAGGGAAGAGGCTACGAGCAGTACGTC. The encoded protein is CASSPGQGRGYEQYV.